The 12 T cell receptor beta chains given below trace back to one sample, sequenced in a study of T cells in tuberculosis listed by TCRdb under 2018. Libraries came from the immunoSEQ multiplex PCR assay. This is the immuneACCESS table as TCRdb keeps it, with only in-frame sequences that have V and J called. A part of the clones is gone; compared with another copy, unresolved V genes explain less than half, and the rest is unexplained. Counted in this sample were around 10,000 clones; roughly 94% of them appeared once. The top ten clones comprise approximately 12% of the sample. Sequencing used PBMCs. These TCRs come from an adult with tuberculosis.

The chain uses TRBV27 and TRBJ1-5; 7 bases line up with TRBD1. This CDR3 is 14 amino acids long. CDR1 is MNHEY, CDR2 SMNVEV, per germline (reference sequence). J gave up 7 bases and V 3 bases, and 6 bases lay outside the gene matches. The DNA of the CDR3 is TGTGCCAGCAGTTTCCTAGGGGGCCGGCAGCCCCAGCATTTT. This sequence encodes CASSFLGGRQPQHF.

The chain uses TRBV30 and TRBJ1-2; the match to TRBD1 covers 8 bases. The CDR3 totals 13 residues. V shed 5 bases, J shed 4 bases, and the junction held 6 bases outside the gene matches. The germline V gene has CDR1 GTSNPN and CDR2 SVGIG (reference sequence). CDR3 bases: TGTGCCTGGGAAAGACAGGGGATCTATGGCTACACCTTC. Translation: CAWERQGIYGYTF.

The chain combines TRBV4-1 with TRBJ1-2; 9 bases are shared with TRBD1. CDR1 is MGHRA and CDR2 is YSYEKL in the germline V gene. V was clipped by 10 bases and J by 5 bases; unmatched bases: 17. The CDR3 loop spans 16 amino acids. In DNA form, the CDR3 reads TGCGCCACCTCCAAGGATGCGGACAGGGGATTATATGGCTACACCTTC. The encoded protein is CATSKDADRGLYGYTF.

V is TRBV5-1 and J is TRBJ1-3; 7 bases line up with TRBD1. The CDR3 consists of 15 residues. V shed 4 bases, J shed 2 bases, and the junction held 6 bases outside the gene matches. Germline CDR1 SGHRS, CDR2 YFSETQ. This chain's CDR3 is CASSPSGTAGNTIYF. CDR3 DNA sequence: TGCGCCAGCAGCCCGTCCGGGACAGCTGGAAACACCATATATTTT.

The CDR3 spells CASSLDSGGHGNTIYF. Written as DNA, the CDR3 is TGTGCCAGCAGTTTGGATAGCGGGGGACACGGAAACACCATATATTTT. The chain joins TRBV6-5 to TRBJ1-3; D is perhaps TRBD1 (6 bases). Between the trimmed V and J ends, which lost 4 bases and 4 bases, there was a span of 17 bases. From germline, CDR1 is MNHEY and CDR2 SVGAGI. The CDR3 has 16 amino acids.

The gene calls are TRBV11-2 and TRBJ2-1; 7 positions match TRBD2. There are 16 residues in the CDR3. CDR1 is SGHAT, CDR2 FQNNGV, per germline. The V gene end was trimmed by 3 bases and the J gene end by 0 bases; junction bases not matched to a gene: 5. The CDR3 protein is CASSLASGRSYNEQFF. The CDR3 DNA is TGTGCCAGCAGCTTGGCTAGCGGACGCTCCTACAATGAGCAGTTCTTC.

The chain joins TRBV11-2 to TRBJ2-7; 9 bases align to TRBD2. The CDR3 runs 14 residues. CDR1 is SGHAT and CDR2 is FQNNGV in the germline V gene. The junction had 8 bases not matched to a gene; V was cut back by 8 bases and J by 3 bases. CDR3 DNA sequence: TGTGCCAGCTCGCTAGCGGGATTCGGCTACGAGCAGTACTTC. Protein: CASSLAGFGYEQYF.

Here the CDR3 DNA reads TGTGCCAGTAGTCCAGGAGAGACAGAGACCTACGAGCAGTACTTC. This codes for CASSPGETETYEQYF. The chain links TRBV19 to TRBJ2-7, with D perhaps TRBD1 (5 bases). The germline V and J ends were trimmed by 5 bases and 2 bases, with 16 bases remaining between them. Germline loops: CDR1 LNHDA, CDR2 SQIVND (reference sequence). The CDR3 sequence is 15 residues long.

The chain couples TRBV11-2 to TRBJ2-5; 8 bases are a match to TRBD1. Germline V gives CDR1 SGHAT, CDR2 FQNNGV. This CDR3 region has 15 residues. J lost 4 bases, V lost 3 bases, and 7 bases had no gene match. CDR3 in amino acids: CASSFNQGAAETQYF. The CDR3 DNA follows: TGTGCCAGCAGCTTTAACCAGGGGGCGGCAGAGACCCAGTACTTC.

The V and J genes are TRBV9 and TRBJ1-1, with a possible D match to TRBD1 (5 bases). The germline V gene has CDR1 SGDLS and CDR2 YYNGEE. The CDR3 totals 12 residues. V was trimmed by 4 bases and J by 6 bases, leaving 10 bases between them. This chain's CDR3 is CASSLGGAEAFF. CDR3 nucleotides: TGTGCCAGCAGCTTGGGGGGAGCTGAAGCTTTCTTT.

The chain couples TRBV27 to TRBJ2-5, with 7 bases aligning to TRBD1. This CDR3 spans 15 amino acids. The germline V gene encodes CDR1 MNHEY and CDR2 SMNVEV (reference sequence). J lost 5 bases, V lost 4 bases, and 10 bases had no gene match. CDR3 in amino acids: CASSSLTGRSETQYF. CDR3 in DNA: TGTGCCAGCAGTTCCCTGACAGGGCGGAGTGAGACCCAGTACTTC.

The J gene is TRBJ2-5, the V gene TRBV7-8, with 9 bases lining up with TRBD1. J lost 3 bases, V lost 3 bases, and 8 bases had no gene match. The length of the CDR3 is 16 residues. Germline CDR1 is SGHVS and CDR2 is FQNEAQ. The CDR3 bases are TGTGCCAGCAGCTTGTGGGGCCGGGACAGGGAAGAGACCCAGTACTTC. This gives the protein CASSLWGRDREETQYF.